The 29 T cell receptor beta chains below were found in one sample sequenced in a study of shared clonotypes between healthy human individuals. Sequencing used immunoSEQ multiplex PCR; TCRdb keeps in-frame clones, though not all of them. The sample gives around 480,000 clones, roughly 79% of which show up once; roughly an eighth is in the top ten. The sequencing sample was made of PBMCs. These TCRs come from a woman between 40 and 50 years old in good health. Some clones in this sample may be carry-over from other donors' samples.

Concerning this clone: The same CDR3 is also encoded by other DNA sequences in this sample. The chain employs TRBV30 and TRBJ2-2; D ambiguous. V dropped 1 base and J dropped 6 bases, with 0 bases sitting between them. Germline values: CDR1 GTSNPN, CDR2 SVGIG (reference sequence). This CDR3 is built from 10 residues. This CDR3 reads CAWSAGELFF. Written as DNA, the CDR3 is TGTGCCTGGAGTGCCGGGGAGCTGTTTTTT.

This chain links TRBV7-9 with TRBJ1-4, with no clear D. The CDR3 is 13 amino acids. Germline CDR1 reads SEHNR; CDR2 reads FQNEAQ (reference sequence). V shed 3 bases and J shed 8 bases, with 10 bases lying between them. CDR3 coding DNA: TGTGCCAGCAGCTTGTCCGGAGGAGAAAAACTGTTTTTT. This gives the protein CASSLSGGEKLFF.

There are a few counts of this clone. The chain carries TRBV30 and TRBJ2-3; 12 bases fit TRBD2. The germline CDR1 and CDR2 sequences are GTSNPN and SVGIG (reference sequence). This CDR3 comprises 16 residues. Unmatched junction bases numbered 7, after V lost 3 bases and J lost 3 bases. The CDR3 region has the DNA TGTGCCTGGAGGCTAGCGGGAGGGCCAGGGACAGATACGCAGTATTTT. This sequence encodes CAWRLAGGPGTDTQYF.

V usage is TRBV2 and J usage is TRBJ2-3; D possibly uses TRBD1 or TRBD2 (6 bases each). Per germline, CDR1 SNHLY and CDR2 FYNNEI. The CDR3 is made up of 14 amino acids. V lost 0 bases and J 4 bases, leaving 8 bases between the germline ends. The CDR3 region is CASSEAGGADTQYF. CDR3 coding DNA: TGTGCCAGCAGTGAAGCGGGGGGCGCAGATACGCAGTATTTT.

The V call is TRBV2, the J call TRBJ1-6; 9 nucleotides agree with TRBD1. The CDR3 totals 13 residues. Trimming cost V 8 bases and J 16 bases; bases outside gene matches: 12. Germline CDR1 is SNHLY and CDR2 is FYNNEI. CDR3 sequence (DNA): TGTGCCAGCTCCGGGACAGGGAATCCGGGGCTCCACTTT. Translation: CASSGTGNPGLHF.

CDR3 protein: CASSLEAGDQPQHF. The CDR3 DNA sequence: TGTGCCAGCAGCTTAGAGGCAGGGGATCAGCCCCAGCATTTT. The V gene is TRBV7-6, the J gene TRBJ1-5; a weak D match, TRBD1 (6 bases). This CDR3 contains 14 residues. Trimming pared 1 base from V and 5 bases from J, leaving 9 bases between. CDR1 and CDR2 (germline): SGHVS, FNYEAQ.

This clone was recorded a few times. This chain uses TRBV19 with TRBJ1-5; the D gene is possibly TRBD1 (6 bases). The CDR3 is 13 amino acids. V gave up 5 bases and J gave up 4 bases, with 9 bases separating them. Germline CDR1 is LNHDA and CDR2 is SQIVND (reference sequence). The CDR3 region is CASSLDRNQPQHF. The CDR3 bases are TGTGCCAGTAGTTTGGACAGAAATCAGCCCCAGCATTTT.

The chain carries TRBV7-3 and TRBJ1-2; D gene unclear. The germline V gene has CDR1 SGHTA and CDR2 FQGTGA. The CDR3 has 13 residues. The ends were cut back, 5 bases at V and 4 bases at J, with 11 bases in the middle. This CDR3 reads CASSTGRGYGYTF. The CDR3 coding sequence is TGTGCCAGCAGCACCGGGCGAGGCTATGGCTACACCTTC.

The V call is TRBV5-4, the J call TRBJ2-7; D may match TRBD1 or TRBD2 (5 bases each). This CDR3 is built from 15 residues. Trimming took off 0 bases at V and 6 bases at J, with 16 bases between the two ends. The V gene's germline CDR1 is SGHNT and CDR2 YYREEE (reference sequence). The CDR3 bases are TGTGCCAGCAGCTTGGATTGGGACCAGACCTCCGAGCAGTACTTC. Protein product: CASSLDWDQTSEQYF.

The CDR3, as DNA: TGTGCCAGTAGTCGCGCTAGTACAGATACGCAGTATTTT. It yields the protein CASSRASTDTQYF. The chain carries TRBV19 and TRBJ2-3; D gene uncertain. Trimming removed 5 bases at V and 3 bases at J, with 9 bases between. Germline lookup yields CDR1 LNHDA and CDR2 SQIVND (reference sequence). CDR3 length: 13 residues. Combining the CDR3 with reference TRBV19 and TRBJ2-3 gives the whole variable domain DGGITQSPKYLFRKEGQNVTLSCEQNLNHDAMYWYRQDPGQGLRLIYYSQIVNDFQKGDIAEGYSVSREKKESFPLTVTSAQKNPTAFYLCASSRASTDTQYFGPGTRLTVL.

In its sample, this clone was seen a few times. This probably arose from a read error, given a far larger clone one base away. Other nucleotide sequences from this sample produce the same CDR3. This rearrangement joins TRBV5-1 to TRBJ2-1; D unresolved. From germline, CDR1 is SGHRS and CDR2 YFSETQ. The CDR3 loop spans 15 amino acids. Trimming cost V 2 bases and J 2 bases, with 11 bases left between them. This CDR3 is CASSLVPEAYNEQFF. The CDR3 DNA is TGCGCCAGCAGCTTAGTTCCAGAGGCCTACAATGAGCAGTTCTTC. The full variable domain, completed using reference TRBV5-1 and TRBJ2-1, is KAGVTQTPRYLIKTRGQQVTLSCSPISGHRSVSWYQQTPGQGLQFLFEYFSETQRNKGNFPGRFSGRQFSNSRSEMNVSTLELGDSALYLCASSLVPEAYNEQFFGPGTRLTVL.

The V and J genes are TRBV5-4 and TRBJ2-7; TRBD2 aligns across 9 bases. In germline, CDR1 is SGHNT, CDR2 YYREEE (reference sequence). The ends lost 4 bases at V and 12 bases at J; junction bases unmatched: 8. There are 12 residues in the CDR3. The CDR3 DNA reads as TGTGCCAGCAGCCAACCCGGGACTAGCTTGTACTTC. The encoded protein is CASSQPGTSLYF.

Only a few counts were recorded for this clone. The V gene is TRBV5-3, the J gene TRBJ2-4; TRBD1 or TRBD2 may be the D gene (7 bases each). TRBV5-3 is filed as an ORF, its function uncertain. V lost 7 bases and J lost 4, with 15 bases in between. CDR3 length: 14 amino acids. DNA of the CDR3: TGTGCCAGAGGGGGGGACAGCCCAAAAAACATTCAGTACTTC. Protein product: CARGGDSPKNIQYF.

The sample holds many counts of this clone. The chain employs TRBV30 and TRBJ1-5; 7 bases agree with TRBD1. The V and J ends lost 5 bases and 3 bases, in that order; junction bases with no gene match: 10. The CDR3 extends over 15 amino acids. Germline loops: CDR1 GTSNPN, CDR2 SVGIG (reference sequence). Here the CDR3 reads CAWAHRGNYNQPQHF. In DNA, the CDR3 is TGTGCCTGGGCCCACAGGGGTAATTACAATCAGCCCCAGCATTTT.

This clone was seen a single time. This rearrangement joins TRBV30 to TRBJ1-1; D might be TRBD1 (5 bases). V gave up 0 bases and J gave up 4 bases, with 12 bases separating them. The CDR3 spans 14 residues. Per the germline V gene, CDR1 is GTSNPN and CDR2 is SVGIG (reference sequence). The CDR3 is CAWSVIRGSTEAFF. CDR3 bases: TGTGCCTGGAGTGTCATAAGGGGCTCCACTGAAGCTTTCTTT.

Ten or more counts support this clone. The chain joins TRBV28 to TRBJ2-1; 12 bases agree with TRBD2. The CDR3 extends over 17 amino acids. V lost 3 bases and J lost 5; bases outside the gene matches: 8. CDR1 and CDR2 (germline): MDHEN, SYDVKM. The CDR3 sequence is CASSFPRLAGVNNEQFF. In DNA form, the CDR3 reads TGTGCCAGCAGTTTTCCCCGACTAGCGGGAGTTAACAATGAGCAGTTCTTC.

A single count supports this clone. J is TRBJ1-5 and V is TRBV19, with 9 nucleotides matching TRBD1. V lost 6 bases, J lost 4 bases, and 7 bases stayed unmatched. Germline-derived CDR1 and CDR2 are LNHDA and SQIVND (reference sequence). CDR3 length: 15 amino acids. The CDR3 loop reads CASRAGQGINQPQHF. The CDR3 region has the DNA TGTGCCAGTAGGGCGGGACAGGGAATTAATCAGCCCCAGCATTTT.

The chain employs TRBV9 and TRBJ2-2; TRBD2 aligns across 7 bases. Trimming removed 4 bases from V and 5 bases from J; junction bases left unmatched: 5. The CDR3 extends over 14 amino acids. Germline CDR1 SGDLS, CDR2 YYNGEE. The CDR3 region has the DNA TGTGCCAGCAGCCCACCCGGGGGGACCGGGGAGCTGTTTTTT. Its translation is CASSPPGGTGELFF.

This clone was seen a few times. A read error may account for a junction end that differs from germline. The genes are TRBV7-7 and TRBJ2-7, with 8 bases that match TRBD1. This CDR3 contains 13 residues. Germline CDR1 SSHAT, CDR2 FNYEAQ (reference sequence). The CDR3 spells CASSPDRDQEQYF. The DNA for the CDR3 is TGTGCTAGCAGCCCGGACAGGGACCAAGAGCAGTACTTC.

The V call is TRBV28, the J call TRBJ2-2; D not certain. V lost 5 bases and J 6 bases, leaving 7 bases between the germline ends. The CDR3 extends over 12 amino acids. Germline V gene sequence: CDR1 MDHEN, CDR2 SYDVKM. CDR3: CASSTSSGELFF. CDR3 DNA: TGTGCCAGCAGTACTTCTTCCGGGGAGCTGTTTTTT.

The CDR3: CASARPPNTDTQYF. CDR3 DNA sequence: TGTGCCAGCGCGAGACCCCCAAACACAGATACGCAGTATTTT. The chain recombines TRBV7-3 with TRBJ2-3, with D hard to call. The V gene lost 8 bases and the J gene lost 2 bases, with 14 bases spanning the gap. Germline V gene data show CDR1 as SGHTA and CDR2 as FQGTGA. The CDR3 consists of 14 residues.

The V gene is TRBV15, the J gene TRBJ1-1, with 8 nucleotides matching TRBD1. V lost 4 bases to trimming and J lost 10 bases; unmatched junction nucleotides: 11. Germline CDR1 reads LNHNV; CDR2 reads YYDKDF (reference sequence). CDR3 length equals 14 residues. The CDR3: CATSIRQGPFGAFF. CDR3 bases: TGTGCCACCAGCATCCGACAGGGGCCGTTTGGAGCTTTCTTT.

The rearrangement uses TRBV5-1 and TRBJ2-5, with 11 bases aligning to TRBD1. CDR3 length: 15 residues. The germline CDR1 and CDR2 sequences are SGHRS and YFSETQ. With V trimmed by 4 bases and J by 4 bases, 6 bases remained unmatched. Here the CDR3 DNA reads TGCGCCAGCAGCGACCCGGGACAGGGGGTAGAGACCCAGTACTTC. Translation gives CASSDPGQGVETQYF.

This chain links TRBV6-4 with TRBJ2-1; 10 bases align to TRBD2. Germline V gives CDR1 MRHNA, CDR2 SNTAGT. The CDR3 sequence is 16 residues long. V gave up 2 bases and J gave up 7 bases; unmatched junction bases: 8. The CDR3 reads CASSDKPSGSGNEQFF. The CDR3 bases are TGTGCCAGCAGTGACAAGCCTAGCGGGAGTGGTAATGAGCAGTTCTTC.

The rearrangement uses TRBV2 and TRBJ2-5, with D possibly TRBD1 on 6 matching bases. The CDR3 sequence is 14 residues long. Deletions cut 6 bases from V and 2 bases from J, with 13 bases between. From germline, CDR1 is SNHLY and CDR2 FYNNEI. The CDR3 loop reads CASRDGQPQETQYF. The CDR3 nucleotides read TGTGCCAGCAGGGACGGACAGCCTCAAGAGACCCAGTACTTC.

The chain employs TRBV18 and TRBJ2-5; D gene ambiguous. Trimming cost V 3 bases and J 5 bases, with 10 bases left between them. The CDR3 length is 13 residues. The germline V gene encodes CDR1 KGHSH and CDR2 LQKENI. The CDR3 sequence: CASSPVIRETQYF. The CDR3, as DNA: TGTGCCAGCTCACCGGTCATCAGGGAGACCCAGTACTTC.

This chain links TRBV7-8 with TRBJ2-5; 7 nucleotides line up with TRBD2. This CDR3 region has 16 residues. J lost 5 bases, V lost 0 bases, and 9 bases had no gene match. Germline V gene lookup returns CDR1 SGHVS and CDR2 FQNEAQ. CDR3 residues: CASSLAGGRAGETQYF. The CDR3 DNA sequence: TGTGCCAGCAGCTTAGCGGGTGGGAGGGCAGGTGAGACCCAGTACTTC. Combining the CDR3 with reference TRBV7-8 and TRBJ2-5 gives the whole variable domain GAGVSQSPRYKVAKRGQDVALRCDPISGHVSLFWYQQALGQGPEFLTYFQNEAQLDKSGLPSDRFFAERPEGSVSTLKIQRTQQEDSAVYLCASSLAGGRAGETQYFGPGTRLLVL.

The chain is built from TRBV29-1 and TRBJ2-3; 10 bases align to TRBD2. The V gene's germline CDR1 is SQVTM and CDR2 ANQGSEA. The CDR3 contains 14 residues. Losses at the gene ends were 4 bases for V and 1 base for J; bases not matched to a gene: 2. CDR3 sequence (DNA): TGCAGCGTTGCTGGACTAGCGGGCACAGATACGCAGTATTTT. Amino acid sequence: CSVAGLAGTDTQYF.

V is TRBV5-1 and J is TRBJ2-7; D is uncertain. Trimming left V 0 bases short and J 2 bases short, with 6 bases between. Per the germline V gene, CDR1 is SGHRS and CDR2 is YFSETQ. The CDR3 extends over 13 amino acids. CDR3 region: CASSLGHPYEQYF. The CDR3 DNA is TGCGCCAGCAGCTTGGGCCACCCCTACGAGCAGTACTTC.